A single sample is the source of the 32 T cell receptor beta chains below, sequenced in a study of cytomegalovirus exposure and HLA in healthy donors. The PCR employed 60 Vbeta primers together with 13 Jbeta primers. TCRdb keeps only in-frame clones here, not all; method: immunoSEQ multiplex PCR. In all, the sample yields around 150,000 clones. The sequenced sample consisted of PBMCs. All receptors derive from a man aged 25-45 years in good health and CMV-seronegative.

The chain uses TRBV5-1 and TRBJ2-7; the match to TRBD1 covers 7 bases. The germline V gene encodes CDR1 SGHRS and CDR2 YFSETQ. With V trimmed by 4 bases and J by 3 bases, 4 bases remained unmatched. This CDR3 region has 13 residues. The CDR3 DNA reads TGCGCCAGCAGCATAACAGGGGACTACGAGCAGTACTTC. This encodes CASSITGDYEQYF.

The V gene is TRBV11-2, the J gene TRBJ2-1, with 15 bases identical to TRBD2. The V and J ends lost 8 bases and 2 bases, in that order; junction bases with no gene match: 13. There are 19 residues in the CDR3. Germline CDR1 reads SGHAT; CDR2 reads FQNNGV. The chain's CDR3 is CASRLTGTSGGRPYNEQFF. The CDR3 nucleotides read TGTGCCAGCCGATTGACCGGGACTAGCGGGGGGAGACCCTACAATGAGCAGTTCTTC.

This rearrangement joins TRBV5-5 to TRBJ2-3; TRBD1 aligns across 10 bases. The CDR3 consists of 15 residues. The trim removed 4 bases at V and 3 bases at J, leaving 5 bases unmatched. Germline-derived CDR1 and CDR2 are SGHKS and YYEKEE (reference sequence). In DNA, the CDR3 is TGTGCCAGCAGCGCCGGGACAGGGGATACAGATACGCAGTATTTT. Translating it yields CASSAGTGDTDTQYF.

The J gene is TRBJ2-5, the V gene TRBV11-2; no clear D. The CDR3 covers 14 residues. V was clipped by 4 bases and J by 0 bases, with 9 bases between them. Germline V gene data show CDR1 as SGHAT and CDR2 as FQNNGV. This CDR3 reads CASSSVSYQETQYF. The CDR3 DNA follows: TGTGCCAGCAGCTCAGTATCGTACCAAGAGACCCAGTACTTC.

The chain uses TRBV29-1 and TRBJ1-2; 9 bases align to TRBD1. From germline, CDR1 is SQVTM and CDR2 ANQGSEA. With 5 bases clipped from V and 3 bases from J, the junction kept 4 bases outside the gene matches. The CDR3 is 13 residues long. The CDR3 DNA sequence: TGCAGCGTTACAGGGGGCGCAGACTATGGCTACACCTTC. Amino acids: CSVTGGADYGYTF.

This chain joins TRBV4-3 and TRBJ2-2; 13 bases map to TRBD2. The CDR3 totals 17 residues. Germline CDR1 and CDR2: LGHNA and YSLEER. With V trimmed by 0 bases and J by 7 bases, 5 bases remained unmatched. CDR3 amino acids: CASSQDSTSGRGGELFF. CDR3 bases: TGCGCCAGCAGCCAAGATTCTACTAGCGGGAGGGGCGGGGAGCTGTTTTTT.

This chain joins TRBV10-3 and TRBJ2-5; D not resolved. Trimming removed 6 bases at V and 1 base at J, with 9 bases between. This CDR3 region has 13 residues. Germline assignment: CDR1 ENHRY and CDR2 SYGVKD. The CDR3 loop is CAIRRESQETQYF. The CDR3 DNA is TGTGCCATCAGGAGAGAAAGCCAAGAGACCCAGTACTTC.

The CDR3 reads CASSDPRVWNIQYF. As DNA, the CDR3 is TGTGCCAGCAGTGATCCCAGGGTGTGGAACATTCAGTACTTC. The chain links TRBV25-1 to TRBJ2-4; the D gene is possibly TRBD1 (5 bases). The CDR3 loop spans 14 amino acids. Trimming took 3 bases from V and 7 from J, leaving 13 bases between them. The germline CDR1 and CDR2 sequences are MGHDK and SYGVNS. Using reference TRBV25-1 and TRBJ2-4 for the parts outside the CDR3, the full variable domain is EADIYQTPRYLVIGTGKKITLECSQTMGHDKMYWYQQDPGMELHLIHYSYGVNSTEKGDLSSESTVSRIRTEHFPLTLESARPSHTSQYLCASSDPRVWNIQYFGAGTRLSVL.

This chain links TRBV7-2 with TRBJ2-4; D not resolved. Per the germline V gene, CDR1 is SGHTA and CDR2 is FQGNSA. The CDR3 has 18 amino acids. V was clipped by 5 bases and J by 0 bases, with 20 bases between them. The CDR3: CASSLAGSAVIAKNIQYF. In DNA form, the CDR3 reads TGTGCCAGCAGCCTTGCAGGCTCGGCAGTCATAGCCAAAAACATTCAGTACTTC. Supplemented by reference TRBV7-2 and TRBJ2-4, the full variable domain reads GAGVSQSPSNKVTEKGKDVELRCDPISGHTALYWYRQSLGQGLEFLIYFQGNSAPDKSGLPSDRFSAERTGGSVSTLTIQRTQQEDSAVYLCASSLAGSAVIAKNIQYFGAGTRLSVL.

The J gene is TRBJ1-2, the V gene TRBV7-2; 9 nucleotides agree with TRBD1. CDR3 length equals 16 residues. V lost 1 base and J lost 5; bases outside the gene matches: 8. CDR1 and CDR2 (germline): SGHTA, FQGNSA. This CDR3 is CASSLEGRQGEYGYTF. As DNA, the CDR3 is TGTGCCAGCAGCTTAGAGGGGAGACAGGGGGAGTATGGCTACACCTTC.

The chain links TRBV5-1 to TRBJ2-5; D is perhaps TRBD2 (6 bases). Germline V gene lookup returns CDR1 SGHRS and CDR2 YFSETQ. Trimming shortened V by 0 bases and J by 5 bases, and 23 bases separated the two germline ends. The CDR3 loop spans 18 amino acids. The CDR3: CASSLGSSGGRMTETQYF. Here the CDR3 DNA reads TGCGCCAGCAGCTTGGGGTCGAGCGGAGGGAGGATGACCGAGACCCAGTACTTC.

This chain uses TRBV11-3 with TRBJ1-1; a weak D match, TRBD1 (6 bases). The length of the CDR3 is 15 residues. V shed 5 bases and J shed 1 base, with 14 bases lying between them. Germline CDR1 SGHNT, CDR2 YENEEA. In DNA, the CDR3 is TGTGCCAGCAGCCTACCAGGGGCCCCGAACACTGAAGCTTTCTTT. Translated, it gives CASSLPGAPNTEAFF.

This chain connects TRBV5-4 to TRBJ2-3, with 12 bases fitting TRBD2. V shed 4 bases and J 0 bases; nucleotides not matched to a gene: 9. This CDR3 is 18 amino acids long. From germline, CDR1 is SGHNT and CDR2 YYREEE (reference sequence). The CDR3 is CASSLGLAGGRSTDTQYF. For the CDR3, the DNA is TGTGCCAGCAGCCTGGGGCTAGCGGGAGGGCGGAGCACAGATACGCAGTATTTT.

The chain is built from TRBV28 and TRBJ1-1; 12 bases map to TRBD1. In germline, CDR1 is MDHEN, CDR2 SYDVKM. V gave up 3 bases and J gave up 5 bases; unmatched junction bases: 7. CDR3 length equals 16 residues. The DNA for the CDR3 is TGTGCCAGCAGTTTGAAGGGACAGGGGGCAATAACTGAAGCTTTCTTT. It codes for CASSLKGQGAITEAFF.

The chain couples TRBV5-1 to TRBJ2-7; possible D gene TRBD1, 6 bases. The CDR3 is 14 residues long. Trimming removed 4 bases at V and 5 bases at J, with 16 bases between. Germline loops: CDR1 SGHRS, CDR2 YFSETQ. The CDR3 bases are TGCGCCAGCAGCGCTCCTGACAGGCGGAACGAGCAGTACTTC. Protein: CASSAPDRRNEQYF. The full variable domain, its missing parts supplied by reference TRBV5-1 and TRBJ2-7, is KAGVTQTPRYLIKTRGQQVTLSCSPISGHRSVSWYQQTPGQGLQFLFEYFSETQRNKGNFPGRFSGRQFSNSRSEMNVSTLELGDSALYLCASSAPDRRNEQYFGPGTRLTVT.

The chain joins TRBV2 to TRBJ2-1, with D perhaps matching TRBD2 (5 bases). The CDR3 totals 14 residues. CDR1 and CDR2 from the germline V gene are SNHLY and FYNNEI. V was pared by 7 bases and J by 4 bases, with 14 bases between. The CDR3 sequence: CASTELERYNEQFF. CDR3 DNA: TGTGCCAGCACCGAACTAGAAAGGTACAATGAGCAGTTCTTC.

The V gene is TRBV27, the J gene TRBJ1-1; D unresolved. CDR1 and CDR2 (germline): MNHEY, SMNVEV (reference sequence). This CDR3 has 16 amino acids. Trimming removed 0 bases at V and 5 bases at J, with 16 bases between. The CDR3 nucleotides are TGTGCCAGCAGTTTATCTAGTCCCCCTGGGCTTACTGAAGCTTTCTTT. This codes for CASSLSSPPGLTEAFF.

The chain joins TRBV10-1 to TRBJ1-1; a weak D match, TRBD1 (5 bases). Germline loops: CDR1 WNHNN, CDR2 SYGVQD (reference sequence). The V and J ends lost 4 bases and 10 bases respectively, with 19 bases between them. The CDR3 is made up of 14 amino acids. This chain's CDR3 is CASSVGGTRMGAFF. DNA for the CDR3: TGCGCCAGCAGTGTGGGGGGGACCCGGATGGGAGCTTTCTTT.

The CDR3, as DNA: TGCGCCAGCAGCCCCGGGACTAGCGGGTCGACGAACACCGGGGAGCTGTTTTTT. It is translated as CASSPGTSGSTNTGELFF. The gene calls are TRBV5-1 and TRBJ2-2, with TRBD2 identical over 12 bases. Trimming at V came to 4 bases and at J to 0 bases, leaving 7 bases not matched to a gene. The CDR3 length is 18 residues. Germline CDR1 and CDR2: SGHRS and YFSETQ.

J is TRBJ2-1 and V is TRBV30, with D hard to call. CDR3 length equals 11 residues. V was cut by 5 bases and J by 4 bases, with 6 bases left in between. The germline V gene has CDR1 GTSNPN and CDR2 SVGIG (reference sequence). The CDR3 nucleotides are TGTGCCTGGCTCAGATACAATGAGCAGTTCTTC. Translating it yields CAWLRYNEQFF.

The chain is built from TRBV6-5 and TRBJ1-5; maybe TRBD1 (6 bases). The CDR3 contains 14 residues. Germline values: CDR1 MNHEY, CDR2 SVGAGI. V was shortened by 6 bases and J by 7 bases, with 16 bases between the two germline ends. The CDR3 is CASSGQGGGQPQHF. For the CDR3, the DNA is TGTGCCAGCAGCGGGCAAGGGGGTGGACAGCCCCAGCATTTT.

The chain employs TRBV7-7 and TRBJ1-1, with a possible D match to TRBD1 (6 bases). The V and J ends lost 1 base and 3 bases respectively, with 9 bases between them. Germline loops: CDR1 SSHAT, CDR2 FNYEAQ (reference sequence). There are 14 residues in the CDR3. The DNA of the CDR3 is TGTGCCAGCAGCTTAGAGGGGGAGTACACTGAAGCTTTCTTT. Its translation is CASSLEGEYTEAFF. The variable domain in full, completed from reference TRBV7-7 and TRBJ1-1, reads GAGVSQSPRYKVTKRGQDVTLRCDPISSHATLYWYQQALGQGPEFLTYFNYEAQPDKSGLPSDRFSAERPEGSISTLTIQRTEQRDSAMYRCASSLEGEYTEAFFGQGTRLTVV.

The gene calls are TRBV7-6 and TRBJ2-2; tentatively, D is TRBD2 (6 bases). The CDR3 has 15 residues. Trimming stripped 1 base from V and 0 bases from J, with 6 bases between. CDR1 and CDR2 from the germline V gene are SGHVS and FNYEAQ. CDR3 nucleotides: TGTGCCAGCAGCTTAGGCGGGGCGAACACCGGGGAGCTGTTTTTT. It specifies CASSLGGANTGELFF.

This chain uses TRBV19 with TRBJ2-3, with 7 bases that match TRBD2. The CDR3 covers 15 residues. The germline CDR1 and CDR2 sequences are LNHDA and SQIVND (reference sequence). Germline trimming cut 3 bases from V and 1 base from J; bases unmatched to any gene: 4. CDR3 sequence: CASSIKGRGTDTQYF. The DNA of the CDR3 is TGTGCCAGTAGTATTAAGGGGAGGGGCACAGATACGCAGTATTTT.

The chain recombines TRBV30 with TRBJ2-5, with 10 bases identical to TRBD2. The end of the DNA aligns better with TRBJ2-7, so the J call may be wrong. CDR1 and CDR2 (germline): GTSNPN, SVGIG (reference sequence). CDR3 length: 14 amino acids. The CDR3 loop is CASDRASGSYEQYF. Written as DNA, the CDR3 is TGTGCCTCTGACCGGGCTAGCGGGAGTTACGAGCAGTACTTC.

This sequence joins TRBV30 and TRBJ1-2; D is perhaps TRBD1 (6 bases). The CDR3 has 14 amino acids. Germline values: CDR1 GTSNPN, CDR2 SVGIG (reference sequence). The ends were cut back, 1 base at V and 4 bases at J, with 13 bases in the middle. The CDR3 sequence is CAWSGGQRGYGYTF. The CDR3 DNA reads TGTGCCTGGAGTGGGGGACAACGGGGCTATGGCTACACCTTC.

This chain links TRBV5-1 with TRBJ1-2, with TRBD1 as a possible D gene (6 bases). Germline V gene sequence: CDR1 SGHRS, CDR2 YFSETQ. Trimming took off 4 bases at V and 2 bases at J, with 12 bases between the two ends. This CDR3 comprises 14 residues. CDR3 nucleotides: TGCGCCAGCAGCCCGGGGGGGGCGAACTATGGCTACACCTTC. Protein product: CASSPGGANYGYTF.

The genes are TRBV2 and TRBJ1-2; D not certain. This CDR3 contains 15 residues. The V and J ends lost 6 bases and 9 bases respectively, with 23 bases between them. Germline lookup yields CDR1 SNHLY and CDR2 FYNNEI. CDR3 protein: CASRDMAEAVGSYTF. Here the CDR3 DNA reads TGTGCCAGCAGAGATATGGCGGAGGCTGTTGGGAGCTACACCTTC.

The V gene is TRBV6-5, the J gene TRBJ2-3; 8 nucleotides align to TRBD1. The trim removed 6 bases at V and 4 bases at J, leaving 6 bases unmatched. The length of the CDR3 is 14 residues. Germline values: CDR1 MNHEY, CDR2 SVGAGI. CDR3 sequence: CASSGQGEADTQYF. CDR3 DNA: TGTGCCAGCAGCGGACAGGGTGAAGCAGATACGCAGTATTTT.

The chain joins TRBV5-4 to TRBJ2-7, with TRBD1 identical over 7 bases. This CDR3 is built from 17 residues. Germline trimming cut 3 bases from V and 7 bases from J; bases unmatched to any gene: 19. In germline, CDR1 is SGHNT, CDR2 YYREEE (reference sequence). The CDR3 DNA reads TGTGCCAGCAGCTCGGGACAGCGGATACTCAGCTCATTGGAGCAGTACTTC. Translation gives CASSSGQRILSSLEQYF. The full variable domain, completed using reference TRBV5-4 and TRBJ2-7, is ETGVTQSPTHLIKTRGQQVTLRCSSQSGHNTVSWYQQALGQGPQFIFQYYREEENGRGNFPPRFSGLQFPNYSSELNVNALELDDSALYLCASSSGQRILSSLEQYFGPGTRLTVT.

This rearrangement joins TRBV11-2 to TRBJ2-7, with 11 bases aligning to TRBD2. V gave up 9 bases and J gave up 3 bases; unmatched junction bases: 7. This CDR3 region has 14 residues. Germline CDR1 SGHAT, CDR2 FQNNGV. In nucleotides, the CDR3 is TGTGCCAGTACCTTAGCGGGAGGGGGCTACGAGCAGTACTTC. Encoded protein: CASTLAGGGYEQYF.

The J gene is TRBJ1-2, the V gene TRBV30; 10 bases align to TRBD1. Per the germline V gene, CDR1 is GTSNPN and CDR2 is SVGIG (reference sequence). The CDR3 consists of 13 residues. Trimming removed 2 bases from V and 6 bases from J; junction bases left unmatched: 3. CDR3 DNA sequence: TGTGCCTGGAGTCGACAGGGGGCGGATGGCTACACCTTC. Translating it yields CAWSRQGADGYTF. Variable domain in full (rest from reference TRBV30 and TRBJ1-2): SQTIHQWPATLVQPVGSPLSLECTVEGTSNPNLYWYRQAAGRGLQLLFYSVGIGQISSEVPQNLSASRPQDRQFILSSKKLLLSDSGFYLCAWSRQGADGYTFGSGTRLTVV.